This T cell receptor (beta chain) was identified during a study of T cell changes during pregnancy in multiple sclerosis. Assay used: immunoSEQ multiplex PCR; TCRdb lists only in-frame clones, some missing. The sample consists of roughly 76,000 clones, 80% to 95% of them appearing once. Unmatched junction bases numbered 8, after V lost 6 bases and J lost 4 bases. Germline loops: CDR1 MNHNY, CDR2 SVGAGI (reference sequence). There are 15 residues in the CDR3. This chain links TRBV6-6 with TRBJ1-3, with 8 bases lining up with TRBD1. The clonotype comes from a female donor with multiple sclerosis, enrolled in a pregnancy study. Sequences were derived from CD4+ T cells from peripheral blood mononuclear cells, sampled in the second trimester of pregnancy. The CDR3 protein is CASSSRTGLGNTIYF. The DNA for the CDR3 is TGTGCCAGCAGCTCAAGGACAGGGCTGGGAAACACCATATATTTT.